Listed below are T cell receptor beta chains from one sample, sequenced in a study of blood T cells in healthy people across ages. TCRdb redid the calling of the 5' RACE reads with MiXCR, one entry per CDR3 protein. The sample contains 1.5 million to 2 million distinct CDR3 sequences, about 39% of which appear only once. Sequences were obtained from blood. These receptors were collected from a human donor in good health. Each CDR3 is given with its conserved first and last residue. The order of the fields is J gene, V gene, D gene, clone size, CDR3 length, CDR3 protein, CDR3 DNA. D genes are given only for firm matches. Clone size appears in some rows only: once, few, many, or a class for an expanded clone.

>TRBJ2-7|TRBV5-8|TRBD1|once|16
CASSPTWDRGLYEQYF
TGTGCCAGCAGCCCGACTTGGGACAGGGGTCTATACGAGCAGTACTTC
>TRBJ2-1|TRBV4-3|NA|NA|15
CASRARGSSYNEQFF
TGCGCCAGCCGGGCTAGGGGGAGCTCCTACAATGAGCAGTTCTTC
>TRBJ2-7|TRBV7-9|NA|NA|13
CASSFYKSSEQYF
TGTGCCAGCAGCTTTTATAAATCCTCCGAGCAGTACTTC
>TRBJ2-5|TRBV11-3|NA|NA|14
CASSSSRGIETQYF
TGTGCCAGCAGCTCGAGCAGGGGAATAGAGACCCAGTACTTC
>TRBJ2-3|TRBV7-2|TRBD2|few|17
CASSYRLTSGGTGTQYF
TGTGCCAGCAGTTATAGACTTACTAGCGGGGGGACAGGTACGCAGTATTTT
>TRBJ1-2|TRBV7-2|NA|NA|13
CASSWGRTPGYTF
TGTGCCAGCAGCTGGGGACGAACTCCGGGCTACACCTTC
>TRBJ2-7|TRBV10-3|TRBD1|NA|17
CAISELARGTVAYEQYF
TGTGCCATCAGTGAGTTGGCTCGAGGGACAGTTGCCTACGAGCAGTACTTC
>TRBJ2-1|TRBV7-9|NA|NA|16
CASSLDMAGLDDEQFF
TGTGCCAGCAGCTTAGATATGGCAGGTCTTGACGATGAGCAGTTCTTC
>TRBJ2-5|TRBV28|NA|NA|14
CASSVTDSQETQYF
TGTGCCAGCAGTGTAACGGACAGCCAAGAGACCCAGTACTTC
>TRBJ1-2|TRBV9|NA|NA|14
CASSAATKNYGYTF
TGTGCCAGCAGCGCCGCCACAAAGAACTATGGCTACACCTTC
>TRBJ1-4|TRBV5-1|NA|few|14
CASRDTGSGEKLFF
TGCGCCAGCCGGGACACTGGAAGCGGTGAAAAACTGTTTTTT
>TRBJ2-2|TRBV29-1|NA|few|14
CSAERGEVDGELFF
TGCAGCGCCGAGCGCGGGGAGGTGGACGGGGAGCTGTTTTTT
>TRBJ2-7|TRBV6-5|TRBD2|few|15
CASRLASGGSYEQYF
TGTGCCAGCCGCTTGGCGAGCGGGGGGTCCTACGAGCAGTACTTC
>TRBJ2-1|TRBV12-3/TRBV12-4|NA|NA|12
CASSPFIYEQFF
TGTGCCAGCAGTCCATTCATCTACGAGCAGTTCTTC
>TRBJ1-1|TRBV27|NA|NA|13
CASSSDRTLEAFF
TGTGCCAGCAGTTCTGACAGGACCCTTGAAGCTTTCTTT
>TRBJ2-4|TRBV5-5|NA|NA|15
CASSLWWGAKNIQYF
TGTGCCAGCAGCTTGTGGTGGGGAGCCAAAAACATTCAGTACTTC
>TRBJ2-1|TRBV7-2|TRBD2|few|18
CASSLAGASGGPFNEQFF
TGTGCCAGCAGCTTAGCGGGGGCTAGCGGGGGGCCCTTTAATGAGCAGTTCTTC
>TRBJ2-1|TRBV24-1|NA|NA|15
CATSDPTGFYNEQFF
TGTGCCACCAGTGATCCGACAGGTTTCTACAATGAGCAGTTCTTC
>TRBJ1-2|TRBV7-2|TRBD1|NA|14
CASSDGTGSYGYTF
TGTGCCAGCAGCGATGGGACAGGGTCCTATGGCTACACCTTC
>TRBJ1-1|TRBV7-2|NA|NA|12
CASSLFDLEAFF
TGTGCCAGCAGCTTATTCGACCTGGAAGCTTTCTTT
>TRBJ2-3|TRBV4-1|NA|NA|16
CASSQVRGGSTDTQYF
TGCGCCAGCAGCCAAGTCCGTGGGGGAAGCACAGATACGCAGTATTTT
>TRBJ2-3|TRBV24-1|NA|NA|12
CATTDVGDTQYF
TGTGCCACCACCGACGTGGGGGATACGCAGTATTTT
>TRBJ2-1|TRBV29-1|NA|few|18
CSVDLGSRRGQDYNEQFF
TGCAGCGTTGACCTGGGTAGCCGGAGGGGGCAAGACTACAATGAGCAGTTCTTC
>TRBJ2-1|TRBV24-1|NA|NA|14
CATSDYVNGNEQFF
TGTGCCACCAGTGACTACGTAAATGGGAATGAGCAGTTCTTC
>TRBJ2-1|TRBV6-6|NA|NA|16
CASTKTSATSSGEQFF
TGTGCCAGCACCAAAACCTCTGCGACTAGTTCAGGAGAGCAGTTCTTC
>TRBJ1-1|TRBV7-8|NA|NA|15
CASKPWGVRVTEAFF
TGTGCCAGCAAACCGTGGGGGGTTAGGGTGACTGAAGCTTTCTTT
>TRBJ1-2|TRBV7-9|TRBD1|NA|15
CASSLTRQGICGYTF
TGTGCCAGCAGCCTAACCCGACAGGGGATATGTGGCTACACCTTC
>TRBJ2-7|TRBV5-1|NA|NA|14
CASRLTGGLNEQYF
TGCGCCAGCAGATTGACCGGGGGCCTAAACGAGCAGTACTTC
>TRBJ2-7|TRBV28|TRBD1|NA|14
CASQVGQGAGEQYF
TGTGCTAGCCAGGTGGGACAGGGAGCCGGAGAGCAGTACTTC
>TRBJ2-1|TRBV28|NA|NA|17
CASSFLWGRTSYNEQFF
TGTGCCAGCAGTTTTCTCTGGGGGCGAACCAGCTACAATGAGCAGTTCTTC
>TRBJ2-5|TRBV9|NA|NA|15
CASSPWKGGQETQYF
TGTGCCAGCAGTCCATGGAAAGGGGGACAAGAGACCCAGTACTTC
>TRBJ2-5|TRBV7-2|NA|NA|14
CASSLYLAWETQYF
TGTGCCAGCAGCCTTTACTTAGCTTGGGAGACCCAGTACTTC
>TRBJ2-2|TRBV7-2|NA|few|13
CASSPQGAGELFF
TGTGCCAGCAGCCCCCAGGGAGCCGGGGAGCTGTTTTTT
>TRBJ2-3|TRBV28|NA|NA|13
CASSKGSTDTQYF
TGTGCCAGCAGTAAGGGGAGCACAGATACGCAGTATTTT
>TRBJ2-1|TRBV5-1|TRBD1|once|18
CASSLGQIYQSSYNGQFF
TGCGCCAGCAGCCTGGGACAGATTTATCAGAGCTCCTACAATGGGCAGTTCTTC
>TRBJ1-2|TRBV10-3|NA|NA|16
CAISESGQDFVYGYTF
TGTGCCATCAGTGAGTCCGGGCAGGATTTTGTCTATGGCTACACCTTC
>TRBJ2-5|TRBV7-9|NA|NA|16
CASSLFGQGRQETQYF
TGTGCCAGCAGCTTATTTGGTCAGGGGAGACAAGAGACCCAGTACTTC
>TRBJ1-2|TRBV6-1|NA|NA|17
CASSLARGTRGDYGYTF
TGTGCCAGCAGCCTTGCGAGAGGGACCAGAGGGGACTATGGCTACACCTTC
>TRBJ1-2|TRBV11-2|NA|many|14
CASTPGQGNYGYTF
TGTGCCAGCACACCGGGGCAGGGCAACTATGGCTACACCTTC
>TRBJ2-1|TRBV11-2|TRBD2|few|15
CASRRAGGDYNEQFF
TGTGCCAGCAGGCGAGCGGGGGGCGACTACAATGAGCAGTTCTTC
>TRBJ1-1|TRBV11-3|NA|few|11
CASSWGREAFF
TGTGCCAGCAGCTGGGGACGAGAAGCTTTCTTT
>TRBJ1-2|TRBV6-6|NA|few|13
CASTPRGFSGYTF
TGTGCCAGCACCCCGAGAGGGTTCAGTGGCTACACCTTC
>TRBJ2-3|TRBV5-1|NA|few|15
CASSFARQGTDTQYF
TGCGCCAGCAGCTTCGCTCGACAGGGCACAGATACGCAGTATTTT
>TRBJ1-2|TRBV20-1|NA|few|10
CSARTSGYTF
TGCAGTGCGCGGACATCTGGCTACACCTTC
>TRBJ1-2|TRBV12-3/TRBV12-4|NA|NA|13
CASSLTPYYGYTF
TGTGCCAGCAGTCTCACTCCATACTATGGCTACACCTTC
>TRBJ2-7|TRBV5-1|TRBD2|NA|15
CASSPLPGLVFEQYF
TGCGCCAGCAGCCCCCTCCCGGGACTAGTCTTCGAGCAGTACTTC
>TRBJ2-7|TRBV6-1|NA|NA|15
CASSDPDSTAYEQYF
TGTGCCAGCAGTGACCCGGACAGCACAGCCTACGAGCAGTACTTC
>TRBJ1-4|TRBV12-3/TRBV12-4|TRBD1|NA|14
CASSLGTGFAKLFF
TGTGCCAGCAGTTTAGGGACAGGGTTCGCAAAACTGTTTTTT
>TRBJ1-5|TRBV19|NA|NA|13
CASSIDPEQPQHF
TGTGCCAGTAGTATAGATCCTGAGCAGCCCCAGCATTTT
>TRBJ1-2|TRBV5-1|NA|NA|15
CASSPGQTSSYGYTF
TGCGCCAGCAGCCCAGGACAGACTTCCTCTTATGGCTACACCTTC
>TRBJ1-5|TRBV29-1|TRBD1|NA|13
CSAALDRSQPQHF
TGCAGCGCTGCCCTGGACAGGAGTCAGCCCCAGCATTTT
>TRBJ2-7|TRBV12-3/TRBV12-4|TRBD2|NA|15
CASSDAGGAGHEQYF
TGTGCCAGCAGCGACGCGGGGGGCGCTGGCCACGAGCAGTACTTC
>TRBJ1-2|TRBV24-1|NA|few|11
CATSDFFGYTF
TGTGCCACCAGTGATTTTTTTGGCTACACCTTC
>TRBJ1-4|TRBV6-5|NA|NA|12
CASGRENEKLFF
TGTGCCAGCGGCCGGGAGAATGAAAAACTGTTTTTT
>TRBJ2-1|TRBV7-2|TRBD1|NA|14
CASSLQGAINEQFF
TGTGCCAGCAGCTTACAGGGGGCAATCAATGAGCAGTTCTTC
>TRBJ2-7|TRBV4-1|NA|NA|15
CASSQVIGGNYEQYF
TGCGCCAGCAGCCAAGTGATAGGGGGAAACTACGAGCAGTACTTC
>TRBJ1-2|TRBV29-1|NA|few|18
CSVAPVGTGLFHTAGYTF
TGCAGCGTTGCTCCCGTGGGGACGGGACTTTTCCATACCGCTGGCTACACCTTC
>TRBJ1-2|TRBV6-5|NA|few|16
CASSYRESLDNYGYTF
TGTGCCAGCAGTTACCGGGAGTCATTGGATAACTATGGCTACACCTTC
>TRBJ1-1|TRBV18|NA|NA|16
CASSPNHGQGKTEAFF
TGTGCCAGCTCACCAAATCATGGGCAGGGAAAGACTGAAGCTTTCTTT
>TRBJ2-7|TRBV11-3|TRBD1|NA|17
CASSYVYGQGASYEQYF
TGTGCCAGCAGCTACGTTTACGGACAGGGGGCTTCCTACGAGCAGTACTTC